Sequencing of this T cell receptor beta chain was carried out in a study of blood T cell repertoires in COVID-19. CDR3 size: 13 residues. V was cut by 6 bases and J by 6 bases, with 12 bases left in between. Germline lookup yields CDR1 MDHEN and CDR2 SYDVKM. This clone was detected only once. Here immunoSEQ multiplex PCR was the method, and the copy in TCRdb shows in-frame clones only, minus some. This table has approximately 100,000 clones, approximately 92% appearing once. Sequenced sample: peripheral blood. This receptor was identified in a man between 65 and 85 years old with acute or convalescent COVID-19. The chain has TRBV28 and TRBJ2-1; TRBD2 is a possible D gene (5 bases). CDR3 sequence (DNA): TGTGCCAGCAGCTTCAGGACTGCCAATGAGCAGTTCTTC. Amino acids: CASSFRTANEQFF.